This TCR beta chain was identified during a study of CD8+ T cells in alopecia areata. For the study at large: Treated individuals took tofacitinib by mouth, 5 to 10 mg twice daily.

CDR3 length equals 14 residues. The V gene end was trimmed by 3 bases and the J gene end by 9 bases; junction bases not matched to a gene: 9. Germline values: CDR1 SQVTM, CDR2 ANQGSEA. RNA was isolated and reverse transcribed to cDNA, the sequencing template. Sequenced by immunoSEQ multiplex PCR; TCRdb stores in-frame clones only, minus some. The sample has 150,000 to 200,000 clones; about 70% are singletons. On this clone: Its antigen is unidentified.

Study results and caveats: Higher clonality than in normal scalp was seen in lesional scalp, especially alopecia totalis/universalis.

The sample was CD8+ T cells sorted from blood, taken at week 0. The receptor was isolated from a human donor with alopecia areata. The chain links TRBV29-1 to TRBJ2-1; the match to TRBD2 covers 9 bases. This CDR3 is CSVDGGGAEVEQFF. The CDR3 region has the DNA TGCAGCGTTGATGGCGGGGGGGCCGAGGTTGAGCAGTTCTTC.